The present TCR beta chain was sequenced within a study of blood T cells in healthy people across ages. Germline CDR1 reads KGHSH; CDR2 reads LQKENI. V lost 1 base and J lost 0, with 9 bases in between. CDR3 length equals 15 residues. Points from the study as a whole: Per million T cells, TCR beta diversity dropped roughly linearly as age increased.

This clonotype was observed a few times. Its target is not known. A second PCR of 7 to 11 cycles used a sample-barcoded 5' primer and a J-beta primer mix. TCRdb called the 5' RACE reads again in MiXCR, with one record for every CDR3 protein. The sample records about 780,000 distinct CDR3 sequences, roughly 24% being singletons. The sample was also reused in another study, on T cells of mothers and their children. That source adds: The output of TCR recombination is shaped by thymic selection similarly in related and unrelated pairs.

The chain recombines TRBV18 with TRBJ1-1; D unclear. Sequencing input: blood. This receptor was identified in a boy aged 5-17 years in good health. This chain's CDR3 is CASSPRTLMNTEAFF. CDR3 DNA: TGTGCCAGCTCACCACGGACCCTAATGAACACTGAAGCTTTCTTT.